The rows below give T cell receptor beta chains drawn from one sample of a study of T cells in Graves' hyperthyroidism and ophthalmopathy. TCRdb passed the multiplex PCR reads through MiXCR, listing each CDR3 protein once. The repertoire holds hundreds of thousands of distinct CDR3 sequences, with 14% as singletons. The sequencing input was blood. The receptors originated from a woman in her late teens or twenties with Graves' hyperthyroidism. Both conserved end residues are part of each CDR3. The D gene is left open where the match is weak. Size is omitted from some rows. Given values are once, few, many or a class for expanded clones.

V	D	J	size	DNA	CDR3
TRBV6-1	TRBD1	TRBJ1-2	-	TGTGCCAGCAGGGGGGAGACAGGGATTTTTCGTCGGTTCTACTCCTATGGCTACACCTTC	CASRGETGIFRRFYSYGYTF
TRBV28	TRBD1	TRBJ1-1	few	TGTGCCAGCAGTTCAGGGACAGGGATACAGAACACTGAAGCTTTCTTT	CASSSGTGIQNTEAFF
TRBV27	-	TRBJ2-2	few	TGTGCCAGCAGTTTAAGGCAGCGCGTTCAAGGGGAGCTGTTTTTT	CASSLRQRVQGELFF
TRBV2	-	TRBJ2-1	many	TGTGCCAGCAAGGGGCTGCGTCGCAATGAGCAGTTCTTC	CASKGLRRNEQFF
TRBV10-3	-	TRBJ2-7	few	TGTGCCATCAGTGAAGTACTCTACGAGCAGTACTTC	CAISEVLYEQYF
TRBV6-4	TRBD2	TRBJ2-7	few	TGTGCCAGCAGTTACTCGAGAGGGGGGACTAGCGGTTCCTACGAGCAGTACTTC	CASSYSRGGTSGSYEQYF
TRBV12-3/TRBV12-4	-	TRBJ2-7	-	TGTGCCAGCACCCGAGTCGGCGTGGGACTCTACGAGCAGTACTTC	CASTRVGVGLYEQYF
TRBV6-6	-	TRBJ1-5	many	TGTGCCAGCAGTTACCAAACCCGGTCTTCAGGGGTCAATCAGCCCCAGCATTTT	CASSYQTRSSGVNQPQHF
TRBV5-5	TRBD1	TRBJ1-5	-	TGTGCCAGCAGCTTGACGGGACAGGAGGGGGTTCAGCCCCAGCATTTT	CASSLTGQEGVQPQHF
TRBV29-1	-	TRBJ1-2	many	TGCAGCGTTGAGTCCAGGAACTATGGCTACACCTTC	CSVESRNYGYTF
TRBV12-3/TRBV12-4	TRBD1	TRBJ1-5	-	TGTGCCAGCAGTTTAGCGCGGGACAGCTATAGCAATCAGCCCCAGCATTTT	CASSLARDSYSNQPQHF
TRBV2	-	TRBJ2-6	many	TGTGCCAGCAGTGATTTAGTTATCTCTGGGGCCAACGTCCTGACTTTC	CASSDLVISGANVLTF
TRBV27	TRBD1	TRBJ1-1	few	TGTGCCAGCAGTTTATATCCAGGGGGCACTGAAGCTTTCTTT	CASSLYPGGTEAFF
TRBV12-3/TRBV12-4	TRBD2	TRBJ2-3	few	TGTGCCAGCAGTTACTCAGGGACTAGCGGGGTGGGGCAGTATTTT	CASSYSGTSGVGQYF
TRBV20-1	TRBD2	TRBJ2-7	-	TGCAGTGCTCCAACTCGGGGGGGGGAGCAGTACTTC	CSAPTRGGEQYF
TRBV7-2	-	TRBJ2-1	few	TGTGCCAGCAGCTCGAGCACAGTCCATGAGCAGTTCTTC	CASSSSTVHEQFF
TRBV13	TRBD2	TRBJ2-4	-	TGTGCCAGCAGCTTAGGCCCTCCGGGACTAGCGGGAGGGGCCATTCAGTACTTC	CASSLGPPGLAGGAIQYF
TRBV7-3	TRBD1	TRBJ1-6	-	TGTGCCAGCAGCGCAGGGGGCAAGAATTCACCCCTCCACTTT	CASSAGGKNSPLHF
TRBV7-8	-	TRBJ2-2	many	TGTGCCAGCAGCCCACGAGTCCTGGGACAAAACACCGGGGAGCTGTTTTTT	CASSPRVLGQNTGELFF
TRBV2	-	TRBJ2-3	many	TGTGCCAGCAGCGTTGAGGGACGACTGACGCAGTATTTT	CASSVEGRLTQYF
TRBV6-2/TRBV6-3	-	TRBJ2-7	few	TGTGCCAGCAGTATGGACCGATCCCCCGCCTACGAGCAGTACTTC	CASSMDRSPAYEQYF
TRBV7-2	TRBD2	TRBJ2-5	many	TGTGCCAGCAGCTTAGCGCTAGCGGGAAGGGAGACCCAGTACTTC	CASSLALAGRETQYF
TRBV25-1	-	TRBJ2-1	-	TGTGCCAGCCTAGCTAGCGATGAGCAGTTCTTC	CASLASDEQFF
TRBV28	-	TRBJ1-1	many	TGTGCCAGCAGTTCTGGCTGGACGGGAAACACTGAAGCTTTCTTT	CASSSGWTGNTEAFF
TRBV10-3	-	TRBJ1-2	-	TGTGCCATCAGCGACCCAGAGGGACTCAGGGGAAATGGCTACACCTTC	CAISDPEGLRGNGYTF
TRBV4-2	TRBD2	TRBJ2-1	few	TGTGCCAGCAGCCAACTGAGCGGGAGGGGCGCGGGCGAGCAGTTCTTC	CASSQLSGRGAGEQFF
TRBV5-1	-	TRBJ1-4	few	TGCGCCAGCAGCTTTTCGGGGGGATTTGAAAAACTGTTTTTT	CASSFSGGFEKLFF
TRBV7-2	-	TRBJ2-7	few	TGTGCCAGCAGTACAGTAAACTACGAGCAGTACTTC	CASSTVNYEQYF
TRBV7-9	-	TRBJ2-7	many	TGTGCCAGCAGCTTCGGGTACAGCTCCTACGAGCAGTACTTC	CASSFGYSSYEQYF
TRBV4-1	-	TRBJ2-2	-	TGCGCCAGCAGCCTAGGGTCTCTAACCGGGGAGCTGTTTTTT	CASSLGSLTGELFF
TRBV19	-	TRBJ1-1	many	TGTGCCAGTAAGGGGAACACTGAAGCTTTCTTT	CASKGNTEAFF
TRBV30	-	TRBJ1-4	many	TGTGCCTGGAGTGTCGGACAGCTTGAAAAACTGTTTTTT	CAWSVGQLEKLFF
TRBV29-1	-	TRBJ1-2	few	TGCAGCGTTGAATATGCGCATGGCTACACCTTC	CSVEYAHGYTF
TRBV6-2/TRBV6-3	TRBD1	TRBJ2-6	-	TGTGCCAGCAGTTCCCCCCAGGGGGCATCGTTGGGGGCCAACGTCCTGACTTTC	CASSSPQGASLGANVLTF
TRBV6-2/TRBV6-3	TRBD1	TRBJ2-2	-	TGTGCCAGCAGTTACTCGATTGCGGACAGGGTAAACACCGGGGAGCTGCTTTTT	CASSYSIADRVNTGELLF
TRBV14	-	TRBJ2-7	many	TGTGCCAGCAGCCAAGGCGGAGGTCCCTACGAGCAGTACTTC	CASSQGGGPYEQYF
TRBV20-1	TRBD2	TRBJ2-7	many	TGCAGTGCTAGAGGTATACCGGGACTAGCGGGAGTAAACTACGAGCAGTACTTC	CSARGIPGLAGVNYEQYF
TRBV11-1	-	TRBJ2-2	-	TGTGCCAGCAGCTTAGCGGGTATCAACCGGGAGCTGTTTTTT	CASSLAGINRELFF
TRBV6-1	-	TRBJ1-5	few	TGTGCCAGCAGCCCTCGGGGGGAGGGCAATCAGCCCCAGCATTTT	CASSPRGEGNQPQHF
TRBV11-2	-	TRBJ2-2	-	TGTGCCAGCAGCTGGGGACTCCTATCGAACACCGGGGAGCTGTTTTTT	CASSWGLLSNTGELFF
TRBV19	-	TRBJ2-1	-	TGTGCCAGTAGTATATGGGGGAGCCATGAGCAGTTCTTC	CASSIWGSHEQFF
TRBV7-9	-	TRBJ2-7	-	TGTGCCAGCAGCTCGTACGGGACGGAGGCTTACGAGCAGTACTTC	CASSSYGTEAYEQYF
TRBV18	-	TRBJ2-6	-	TGTGCCAGCTCCCCCCCGGCTGGGGCCAACGTCCTGACTTTC	CASSPPAGANVLTF
TRBV11-2	-	TRBJ2-1	many	TGTGCCAGCAGCTATCACCCCACGATGGATGAGCAGTTCTTC	CASSYHPTMDEQFF
TRBV27	TRBD2	TRBJ2-1	-	TGTGCCAGCAGTTTGTACCCGATGTGGCTAGCGGTCTCCTACAATGAGCAGTTCTTC	CASSLYPMWLAVSYNEQFF
TRBV7-9	TRBD2	TRBJ2-1	-	TGTGCCAGCAGCTTAGCTCTAGCGGGCGCCTACAATGAGCAGTTCTTC	CASSLALAGAYNEQFF
TRBV12-3/TRBV12-4	-	TRBJ1-6	many	TGTGCCAGCAGTCCCCCAGGGAGTTATTCACCCCTCCACTTT	CASSPPGSYSPLHF